These T cell receptor beta chains were read from a single sample in a study of tumor T cells in aggressive B-cell lymphoma. Profiling relied on immunoSEQ multiplex PCR, and the TCRdb table lists in-frame clones only, not all of them. Among thousands of clones listed, 90% to 95% were seen once. The sequencing sample was made of tumor tissue. These receptors all come from an adult with diffuse large B cell lymphoma. Each CDR3 is given with its conserved first and last residue. The D gene is left open where the match is weak. Clone size is stated in some rows and not others, as once, few, many or a class when expanded.

length	size	D	J	V	CDR3	DNA
15	-	TRBD2	TRBJ2-7	TRBV4-3	CASSESSGGVYEQYF	TGCGCCAGCAGCGAATCTTCTGGGGGGGTGTACGAGCAGTACTTC
15	-	TRBD2	TRBJ2-3	TRBV9	CASSAPTSGGGTQYF	TGTGCCAGCAGCGCTCCGACTAGCGGGGGTGGTACGCAGTATTTT
13	few	-	TRBJ2-6	TRBV10-3	CAITSSGANVLTF	TGTGCCATCACGAGCTCTGGGGCCAACGTCCTGACTTTC
16	once	-	TRBJ2-1	TRBV4-3	CASSQGRRPIFDEQFF	TGCGCCAGCAGCCAAGGTCGCAGGCCGATTTTCGATGAGCAGTTCTTC
16	-	TRBD1	TRBJ2-2	TRBV18	CASSPSGQGNTGELFF	TGTGCCAGCTCACCATCGGGACAGGGGAACACCGGGGAGCTGTTTTTT
11	-	-	TRBJ1-2	TRBV28	CASRPDYGYTF	TGTGCCAGCAGGCCGGACTATGGCTACACCTTC
20	-	TRBD2	TRBJ2-7	TRBV7-8	CASRAGGKREGRYNSYEQYF	TGTGCCAGCAGGGCGGGGGGGAAGCGGGAGGGTCGGTACAACTCCTACGAGCAGTACTTC
15	-	TRBD1	TRBJ2-7	TRBV6-5	CASSYSDRGFYEQYF	TGTGCCAGCAGTTACTCGGACAGGGGGTTCTACGAGCAGTACTTC
11	-	-	TRBJ2-7	TRBV9	CAGGGPYEQYF	TGTGCCGGGGGGGGCCCTTACGAGCAGTACTTC
15	-	TRBD1	TRBJ2-3	TRBV5-1	CASSSGTASTDTQYF	TGCGCCAGCAGCTCCGGGACAGCTAGCACAGATACGCAGTATTTT
13	-	TRBD2	TRBJ2-3	TRBV11-2	CASSLEEAGEEYF	TGTGCCAGCAGCTTGGAAGAAGCGGGAGAGGAGTATTTT
16	-	TRBD1	TRBJ1-6	TRBV9	CASSVARDRGNSPLHF	TGTGCCAGCAGCGTGGCCCGGGACAGGGGGAATTCACCCCTCCACTTT
13	-	-	TRBJ2-7	TRBV10-2	CASSTGHTYEQYF	TGCGCCAGCAGCACGGGACACACCTACGAGCAGTACTTC
14	-	-	TRBJ1-6	TRBV6-5	CASSYGDYNSPLHF	TGTGCCAGCAGTTACGGGGACTACAATTCACCCCTCCACTTT
16	-	-	TRBJ2-2	TRBV29-1	CSVGQGPLNRPGELFF	TGCAGCGTTGGGCAGGGGCCCCTAAACCGTCCCGGGGAGCTGTTTTTT
11	once	-	TRBJ2-5	TRBV20-1	CSAEYSETQYF	TGCAGTGCTGAATATAGTGAGACCCAGTACTTC
15	-	TRBD2	TRBJ2-3	TRBV2	CASSGSGGAGDTQYF	TGTGCCAGCAGTGGTAGCGGGGGGGCAGGGGATACGCAGTATTTT
14	-	TRBD2	TRBJ2-7	TRBV7-2	CASRQTSGNYEQYF	TGTGCCAGCAGGCAGACTAGCGGGAACTACGAGCAGTACTTC
15	-	-	TRBJ2-3	TRBV7-9	CASSPSGSSTDTQYF	TGTGCCAGCAGCCCCAGCGGGTCAAGCACAGATACGCAGTATTTT
14	-	TRBD2	TRBJ2-5	TRBV27	CASRRREGRKTQYF	TGTGCCAGCAGACGGCGGGAGGGCCGTAAGACCCAGTACTTC
16	once	-	TRBJ2-3	TRBV4-2	CASSQGQGITTDTQYF	TGTGCCAGCAGCCAAGGGCAGGGTATTACCACAGATACGCAGTATTTT
15	few	TRBD2	TRBJ2-1	TRBV11-1	CASSLGLAGLIEQFF	TGTGCCAGCAGCTTAGGTCTAGCGGGATTGATCGAGCAGTTCTTC
13	-	-	TRBJ1-4	TRBV18	CASSPGLRVELFF	TGTGCCAGCTCACCGGGACTTCGAGTTGAACTGTTTTTT
16	-	-	TRBJ2-5	TRBV21-1	CASSKRSGGRQETQYF	TGTGCCAGCAGCAAGAGGAGCGGGGGGCGTCAAGAGACCCAGTACTTC
15	-	-	TRBJ2-1	TRBV5-1	CASSFGLGGLNEQFF	TGCGCCAGCAGCTTCGGTCTAGGAGGGCTCAATGAGCAGTTCTTC
15	-	-	TRBJ1-5	TRBV19	CASSISREVGQPQHF	TGTGCCAGTAGTATAAGTAGGGAGGTGGGTCAGCCCCAGCATTTT
17	-	TRBD1	TRBJ1-5	TRBV15	CATSRSPGQATNQPQHF	TGTGCCACCAGCAGGTCCCCGGGACAGGCGACCAATCAGCCCCAGCATTTT
14	-	-	TRBJ1-5	TRBV18	CASSADRFNQPQHF	TGTGCCAGCTCAGCAGACAGATTCAATCAGCCCCAGCATTTT
14	-	-	TRBJ1-5	TRBV27	CASSYGIGDQPQHF	TGTGCCAGCAGTTATGGGATAGGGGATCAGCCCCAGCATTTT
14	-	TRBD1	TRBJ2-7	TRBV2	CASRPGQISYEQYF	TGTGCCAGCAGGCCGGGACAGATATCCTACGAGCAGTACTTC
15	-	-	TRBJ2-7	TRBV9	CASSRGGASSYEQYF	TGTGCCAGCTCCCGAGGGGGGGCCAGTTCCTACGAGCAGTACTTC
13	-	-	TRBJ2-2	TRBV18	CASSPSKTGELFF	TGTGCCAGCTCACCATCTAAGACCGGGGAGCTGTTTTTT
15	once	-	TRBJ2-2	TRBV7-3	CASSLLGGGHGELFF	TGTGCCAGCAGCTTATTGGGGGGGGGACACGGGGAGCTGTTTTTT
17	-	-	TRBJ1-1	TRBV5-1	CASGKDPGGGVNTEAFF	TGCGCCAGCGGAAAGGACCCCGGCGGGGGAGTGAACACTGAAGCTTTCTTT
15	-	-	TRBJ2-1	TRBV7-3	CASSSRQDSYNEQFF	TGTGCCAGCAGCTCGAGACAGGACTCCTACAATGAGCAGTTCTTC